This passage covers 21 T cell receptor beta chains from one sample sequenced in a study of cytomegalovirus exposure and HLA in healthy donors. PCR employed 60 Vbeta and 13 Jbeta primers. Method: immunoSEQ multiplex PCR; TCRdb's copy keeps in-frame clones and lacks some. The sample lists around 120,000 clones; around 83% were seen once. Source material: PBMCs. All receptors come from a girl aged 2 to 10 in good health and CMV-seronegative.

This rearrangement joins TRBV6-1 to TRBJ2-7; the D gene is possibly TRBD2 (6 bases). Germline V CDR1 and CDR2: MNHNS, SASEGT. The CDR3 is 13 amino acids. Trimming stripped 8 bases from V and 4 bases from J, with 15 bases between. The CDR3: CASGPDGGYEQYF. CDR3 nucleotide sequence: TGTGCCAGCGGTCCCGACGGGGGATACGAGCAGTACTTC.

The V call is TRBV29-1, the J call TRBJ2-3; 9 bases are shared with TRBD2. V lost 6 bases to trimming and J lost 2 bases; unmatched junction nucleotides: 6. This CDR3 comprises 14 residues. CDR1 SQVTM and CDR2 ANQGSEA come from the germline V gene. CDR3 in DNA: TGCAGCGTACAGCGGGGGGAAACCACAGATACGCAGTATTTT. It specifies CSVQRGETTDTQYF.

The chain's CDR3 is CASSFLTLGRSNTGELFF. CDR3 nucleotide sequence: TGTGCCAGCAGTTTTTTAACCCTTGGGAGGTCGAACACCGGGGAGCTGTTTTTT. The chain joins TRBV28 to TRBJ2-2; tentative D call: TRBD2 (6 bases). This CDR3 has 18 residues. Trimming shortened V by 3 bases and J by 0 bases, and 17 bases separated the two germline ends. Germline loops: CDR1 MDHEN, CDR2 SYDVKM.

This clone was detected once. This chain joins TRBV11-1 and TRBJ1-1; the D is unclear. The CDR3 sequence is 17 residues long. Germline V gives CDR1 SGHAT, CDR2 FQDESV (reference sequence). Trimming cost V 2 bases and J 3 bases, with 19 bases left between them. In DNA, the CDR3 is TGTGCCAGCAGCTTAACATATTCCAGGTCTGGGTACACTGAAGCTTTCTTT. Residues: CASSLTYSRSGYTEAFF.

This chain joins TRBV5-1 and TRBJ2-7, with 8 bases identical to TRBD2. J gave up 2 bases and V 4 bases, and 5 bases lay outside the gene matches. In germline, CDR1 is SGHRS, CDR2 YFSETQ. The CDR3 runs 14 residues. The CDR3 spells CASSPETSAYEQYF. CDR3 nucleotide sequence: TGCGCCAGCAGCCCCGAGACTAGCGCCTACGAGCAGTACTTC. Full variable domain (outside the CDR3, taken from reference TRBV5-1 and TRBJ2-7): KAGVTQTPRYLIKTRGQQVTLSCSPISGHRSVSWYQQTPGQGLQFLFEYFSETQRNKGNFPGRFSGRQFSNSRSEMNVSTLELGDSALYLCASSPETSAYEQYFGPGTRLTVT.

This chain connects TRBV10-2 to TRBJ2-7, with 8 bases matching TRBD1. The CDR3 contains 15 residues. The germline CDR1 and CDR2 sequences are WSHSY and SAAADI. V shed 5 bases, J shed 1 base, and the junction held 7 bases outside the gene matches. The CDR3 here is CASSLVRQGSYEQYF. DNA for the CDR3: TGCGCCAGCAGTTTAGTGAGACAGGGGTCCTACGAGCAGTACTTC.

The chain employs TRBV5-1 and TRBJ2-1; 8 bases match TRBD2. This CDR3 spans 18 amino acids. V trimming: 0 bases; J trimming: 0 bases; junction bases outside the gene matches: 8. The germline gives CDR1 SGHRS, CDR2 YFSETQ. CDR3 sequence (DNA): TGCGCCAGCAGCTTGGCGGCTAGCGGGTTAAGCTCCTACAATGAGCAGTTCTTC. Its protein product is CASSLAASGLSSYNEQFF. Drawing the rest from reference TRBV5-1 and TRBJ2-1, the complete variable domain is KAGVTQTPRYLIKTRGQQVTLSCSPISGHRSVSWYQQTPGQGLQFLFEYFSETQRNKGNFPGRFSGRQFSNSRSEMNVSTLELGDSALYLCASSLAASGLSSYNEQFFGPGTRLTVL.

The chain joins TRBV5-4 to TRBJ2-7, with D maybe TRBD2 (5 bases). V was cut by 4 bases and J by 0 bases, with 11 bases left in between. CDR3 length equals 14 residues. Germline CDR1 is SGHNT and CDR2 is YYREEE (reference sequence). The DNA of the CDR3 is TGTGCCAGCAGCCCCCAGAGGGCCTCCTACGAGCAGTACTTC. This encodes CASSPQRASYEQYF.

The V call is TRBV4-3, the J call TRBJ1-2, with D perhaps matching TRBD1 (5 bases). The CDR3 covers 14 residues. V gave up 5 bases and J gave up 5 bases, with 15 bases separating them. Germline values: CDR1 LGHNA, CDR2 YSLEER. This CDR3 reads CASSDDSFGYGYTF. The CDR3 DNA reads as TGCGCCAGCAGCGACGACAGTTTCGGATATGGCTACACCTTC.

This clone was observed a single time. The chain carries TRBV30 and TRBJ2-7, with TRBD1 matching 7 bases. V dropped 1 base and J dropped 3; count of bases not matched to a gene: 3. The CDR3 extends over 13 amino acids. Germline CDR1 and CDR2: GTSNPN and SVGIG (reference sequence). CDR3 bases: TGTGCCTGGAGTGGGGGACAGATCTACGAGCAGTACTTC. Translated: CAWSGGQIYEQYF. Based on the CDR3 plus reference TRBV30 and TRBJ2-7, the full variable domain is SQTIHQWPATLVQPVGSPLSLECTVEGTSNPNLYWYRQAAGRGLQLLFYSVGIGQISSEVPQNLSASRPQDRQFILSSKKLLLSDSGFYLCAWSGGQIYEQYFGPGTRLTVT.

The chain is built from TRBV5-4 and TRBJ2-7, with D uncertain. Germline lookup yields CDR1 SGHNT and CDR2 YYREEE (reference sequence). This CDR3 has 15 amino acids. Trimming shortened V by 0 bases and J by 1 base, and 11 bases separated the two germline ends. CDR3 sequence: CASSLDYRGSYEQYF. The CDR3, as DNA: TGTGCCAGCAGCTTGGATTATCGAGGTTCCTACGAGCAGTACTTC.

The gene calls are TRBV10-2 and TRBJ2-4; 7 positions agree with TRBD2. This CDR3 contains 18 residues. CDR1 and CDR2 (germline): WSHSY, SAAADI. V lost 1 base, J lost 9 bases, and 18 bases stayed unmatched. In DNA, the CDR3 is TGCGCCAGCAGTGAGTTTTTTATGGGGGAGGGCCGGGAGATCATTCAGTACTTC. This translates into CASSEFFMGEGREIIQYF.

The J gene is TRBJ1-4, the V gene TRBV18; 8 bases map to TRBD1. Unmatched junction bases numbered 8, after V lost 3 bases and J lost 5 bases. The CDR3 loop spans 16 amino acids. Germline V lookup: CDR1 KGHSH, CDR2 LQKENI. In DNA, the CDR3 is TGTGCCAGCTCACCTGCTCAGGGGGCCCTGAATGAAAAACTGTTTTTT. Protein: CASSPAQGALNEKLFF.

The rearrangement uses TRBV9 and TRBJ2-3; D is perhaps TRBD2 (6 bases). Germline loops: CDR1 SGDLS, CDR2 YYNGEE. The V end was cut by 7 bases, the J end by 3 bases, with 18 bases between. The CDR3 sequence is 15 residues long. CDR3 coding DNA: TGTGCCAGCGGTGCTGGGTTAGCGGATACAGATACGCAGTATTTT. Amino acids: CASGAGLADTDTQYF.

The chain recombines TRBV11-3 with TRBJ2-7; a weak D match, TRBD1 (7 bases). Germline V lookup: CDR1 SGHNT, CDR2 YENEEA. The CDR3 runs to 14 residues. V was cut by 4 bases and J by 3 bases, with 13 bases left in between. The DNA of the CDR3 is TGTGCCAGCAGCTACGCGGGACAGAGCTACGAGCAGTACTTC. This gives the protein CASSYAGQSYEQYF.

The chain links TRBV28 to TRBJ1-1; D not certain. This CDR3 comprises 16 residues. Germline V lookup: CDR1 MDHEN, CDR2 SYDVKM. Trimming pared 3 bases from V and 0 bases from J, leaving 14 bases between. CDR3 sequence (DNA): TGTGCCAGCAGTTTTGACGGGGTCTTTATGAACACTGAAGCTTTCTTT. It yields the protein CASSFDGVFMNTEAFF.

This clone has just one count. The V call is TRBV28, the J call TRBJ1-4; 7 nucleotides match TRBD1. The CDR3 loop spans 15 amino acids. Germline V lookup: CDR1 MDHEN, CDR2 SYDVKM. Trimming removed 5 bases from V and 7 bases from J; junction bases left unmatched: 10. CDR3 amino acids: CASSLNRGFGEKLFF. In DNA form, the CDR3 reads TGTGCCAGCAGTCTAAACAGGGGATTCGGTGAAAAACTGTTTTTT. The complete variable domain, with remaining parts taken from reference TRBV28 and TRBJ1-4, reads DVKVTQSSRYLVKRTGEKVFLECVQDMDHENMFWYRQDPGLGLRLIYFSYDVKMKEKGDIPEGYSVSREKKERFSLILESASTNQTSMYLCASSLNRGFGEKLFFGSGTQLSVL.

The rearrangement links TRBV10-3 to TRBJ1-1; D is ambiguous. With 0 bases removed from V and 1 base from J, the gap between germline ends came to 6 bases. From germline, CDR1 is ENHRY and CDR2 SYGVKD. The CDR3 contains 14 residues. In DNA form, the CDR3 reads TGTGCCATCAGTGAGTCGCGACAGAACACTGAAGCTTTCTTT. Translating it yields CAISESRQNTEAFF.

The V gene is TRBV29-1, the J gene TRBJ2-3; 7 nucleotides align to TRBD2. The CDR3 length is 15 residues. The germline gives CDR1 SQVTM, CDR2 ANQGSEA. The ends lost 6 bases at V and 3 bases at J; junction bases unmatched: 12. CDR3 DNA: TGCAGCGTAGACCGTGCGGCTAGCGGAACAGATACGCAGTATTTT. This codes for CSVDRAASGTDTQYF.

This clone was found once. The chain employs TRBV15 and TRBJ2-1; the D gene is possibly TRBD1 (6 bases). CDR3 length: 12 residues. V lost 4 bases, J lost 9 bases, and 10 bases lay in between. The germline gives CDR1 LNHNV, CDR2 YYDKDF (reference sequence). CDR3 amino acids: CATSMARGEQFF. CDR3 nucleotide sequence: TGTGCCACCAGCATGGCCAGGGGTGAGCAGTTCTTC.

The chain links TRBV2 to TRBJ1-1; D might be TRBD1 (6 bases). The ends were cut back, 2 bases at V and 8 bases at J, with 18 bases in the middle. The CDR3 is made up of 15 amino acids. CDR1 is SNHLY, CDR2 FYNNEI, per germline. In DNA form, the CDR3 reads TGTGCCAGCAGTGAAAATCCCGGCAGGGGCCCCGAAGCTTTCTTT. Its protein product is CASSENPGRGPEAFF. The entire variable domain, with the rest obtained from reference TRBV2 and TRBJ1-1, is as follows: EPEVTQTPSHQVTQMGQEVILRCVPISNHLYFYWYRQILGQKVEFLVSFYNNEISEKSEIFDDQFSVERPDGSNFTLKIRSTKLEDSAMYFCASSENPGRGPEAFFGQGTRLTVV.